This T cell receptor beta chain was found in a study of shared clonotypes between healthy human individuals. Study at large: For every donor, three CD4 naive, three CD4 memory, two CD8 naive and one CD8 memory plates were used.

Genomic DNA from each subset was divided evenly over several immunoSEQ plates. In the authors' methods: ImmunoSEQ output lacked quality scores and full-length reads, limiting matched filtering. Data came from immunoSEQ multiplex PCR; TCRdb stores just in-frame clones and leaves some out. The D gene and trimming were derived from the DNA, and the V and J assignments and clone size from that table. The table shows about 1 million clones, with about 75% occurring only once. Germline trimming cut 8 bases from V and 5 bases from J; bases unmatched to any gene: 9. The V gene's germline CDR1 is MNHNY and CDR2 SVGAGI (reference sequence). CDR3 length: 14 residues. Into CD45RA+ naive and CD45RA-negative memory subsets, the CD4+ cells were split. This clone was picked up a small number of times.

The rearrangement uses TRBV6-6 and TRBJ2-1, with 7 nucleotides matching TRBD1. This receptor was identified in a man in his late teens or twenties in good health. Sequencing was performed on memory CD4+ T cells sorted from blood. Stated subset: CD45RA-negative fraction. The DNA of the CDR3 is TGTGCCAGCGGGGGACAGCTCCCGGACAATGAGCAGTTCTTC. As protein: CASGGQLPDNEQFF.